This T cell receptor (beta chain) comes out of a study of blood T cell repertoires in COVID-19. The wider study: The United States, Italy and Spain were the sources of the acute and convalescent COVID-19 samples. PBMCs, B-cell-depleted T cells, or T cells provided the cDNA or gDNA that made up the material.

The CDR3 loop spans 13 amino acids. CDR1 is LNHDA, CDR2 SQIVND, per germline (reference sequence). Trimming cost V 3 bases and J 0 bases, with 5 bases left between them. Original data processing: Counts of nucleated cells, estimated from reference gene primer amplification, were obtained. Sequenced by immunoSEQ multiplex PCR; TCRdb stores in-frame clones only, minus some. V, J and clone size reflect that table, while D and trimming were determined from the DNA. The data show over 250,000 clones, 83% seen once. The J gene is TRBJ1-1, the V gene TRBV19; D is unclear. The TCR sequence derives from a woman aged 45-65 years who had recovered from COVID-19. The specimen sequenced was peripheral blood. The CDR3 spells CASSISVNTEAFF. CDR3 coding DNA: TGTGCCAGTAGTATCAGCGTGAACACTGAAGCTTTCTTT. The full variable domain, completed using reference TRBV19 and TRBJ1-1, is DGGITQSPKYLFRKEGQNVTLSCEQNLNHDAMYWYRQDPGQGLRLIYYSQIVNDFQKGDIAEGYSVSREKKESFPLTVTSAQKNPTAFYLCASSISVNTEAFFGQGTRLTVV.